These 9 T cell receptor beta chains share one sample of origin, sequenced in a study of response to subunit inactivated influenza vaccine. TCRdb fed the RT-PCR reads into MiXCR, producing one record per CDR3 protein. The sample lists 500,000 to 600,000 distinct CDR3 sequences; about 15% were seen once. The starting material was PBMCs from blood, obtained about 11 days after vaccination. Receptors originate from a man aged 50 to 59 who received an inactivated influenza vaccine.

The chain employs TRBV4-1 and TRBJ1-2; D gene ambiguous. V shed 3 bases and J shed 4 bases, with 15 bases lying between them. Per the germline V gene, CDR1 is MGHRA and CDR2 is YSYEKL. This CDR3 region has 15 residues. The DNA for the CDR3 is TGCGCCAGCAGCCAGGAGGATAGGCGGAGCTATGGCTACACCTTC. Protein sequence: CASSQEDRRSYGYTF.

This clonotype has only a few counts. The rearrangement uses TRBV2 and TRBJ2-3, with D perhaps TRBD2 (5 bases). Germline-derived CDR1 and CDR2 are SNHLY and FYNNEI. This CDR3 region has 12 residues. V was shortened by 10 bases and J by 6 bases, with 14 bases between the two germline ends. The CDR3 coding sequence is TGTGCCAACACCCGGGAACGCGATACGCAGTATTTT. Its protein product is CANTRERDTQYF. Based on the CDR3 plus reference TRBV2 and TRBJ2-3, the full variable domain is EPEVTQTPSHQVTQMGQEVILRCVPISNHLYFYWYRQILGQKVEFLVSFYNNEISEKSEIFDDQFSVERPDGSNFTLKIRSTKLEDSAMYFCANTRERDTQYFGPGTRLTVL.

This clonotype has only a few counts. This chain connects TRBV20-1 to TRBJ2-5; weak D call: TRBD1 (6 bases). V was shortened by 6 bases and J by 1 base, with 18 bases between the two germline ends. Per the germline V gene, CDR1 is DFQATT and CDR2 is SNEGSKA (reference sequence). The CDR3 is made up of 15 amino acids. CDR3 DNA sequence: TGCAGTGCCCGGGCCCCGGGACAACCCCAAGAGACCCAGTACTTC. Its translation: CSARAPGQPQETQYF.

This clonotype was found once. The chain carries TRBV6-2 or TRBV6-3 and TRBJ2-3, with 12 nucleotides matching TRBD2. CDR1 MNHEY and CDR2 SVGEGT come from the germline V gene. The junction had 8 bases not matched to a gene; V was cut back by 2 bases and J by 5 bases. The CDR3 is made up of 17 amino acids. The CDR3 coding sequence is TGTGCCAGCAGTTACCCGCGACTAGCGGGAGTCCAAGATACGCAGTATTTT. This translates into CASSYPRLAGVQDTQYF.

The V gene is TRBV7-2, the J gene TRBJ1-2, with D perhaps matching TRBD1 (6 bases). The CDR3 is made up of 14 amino acids. Trimming shortened V by 5 bases and J by 8 bases, and 18 bases separated the two germline ends. Germline assignment: CDR1 SGHTA and CDR2 FQGNSA. The CDR3 loop is CASSQGGSHRGYTF. The CDR3 DNA follows: TGTGCCAGCAGCCAAGGGGGTTCTCATAGGGGCTACACCTTC.

The genes are TRBV9 and TRBJ2-1; maybe TRBD2 (6 bases). Germline CDR1 and CDR2: SGDLS and YYNGEE. The CDR3 spans 14 residues. The ends were cut back, 3 bases at V and 5 bases at J, with 12 bases in the middle. In DNA, the CDR3 is TGTGCCAGCAGCGCCGGGACTGGGGACAATGAGCAGTTCTTC. Translation gives CASSAGTGDNEQFF.

This chain links TRBV5-1 with TRBJ2-1, with 7 bases that match TRBD2. From germline, CDR1 is SGHRS and CDR2 YFSETQ. The CDR3 is 16 amino acids. V shed 0 bases, J shed 8 bases, and the junction held 11 bases outside the gene matches. CDR3 region: CASSLGGAGVGYEQFF. The CDR3 DNA reads TGCGCCAGCAGCTTGGGAGGGGCGGGAGTTGGTTATGAGCAGTTCTTC.

This rearrangement joins TRBV12-3 or TRBV12-4 to TRBJ2-5; tentative D call: TRBD1 (6 bases). V lost 5 bases, J lost 2 bases, and 12 bases lay in between. CDR3 length equals 14 residues. The CDR3 nucleotides are TGTGCCAGCAGTCTACAGGGAATTCAAGAGACCCAGTACTTC. Encoded protein: CASSLQGIQETQYF.

This CDR3 reads CSVVPGEGGYEQYF. Here the CDR3 DNA reads TGCAGCGTCGTCCCCGGGGAAGGGGGGTACGAGCAGTACTTC. V usage is TRBV29-1 and J usage is TRBJ2-7; D is perhaps TRBD1 or TRBD2 (6 bases each). Trimming took 6 bases from V and 4 from J, leaving 19 bases between them. Germline V gene data show CDR1 as SQVTM and CDR2 as ANQGSEA. The CDR3 is 14 amino acids.